These 26 T cell receptor beta chains share one sample of origin, sequenced in a study of blood T cell repertoires in COVID-19. Clones were read by immunoSEQ multiplex PCR, and TCRdb kept only the in-frame ones, dropping some. In the table there are 100,000 to 150,000 clones, roughly 84% of which are singletons. Source material: peripheral blood. These receptors all stem from a man in his sixties with acute or convalescent COVID-19.

The CDR3 is CAWSHTDTQYF. In nucleotides, the CDR3 is TGTGCCTGGAGTCACACAGATACGCAGTATTTT. The chain links TRBV30 to TRBJ2-3; D is ambiguous. The CDR3 runs to 11 residues. Germline V lookup: CDR1 GTSNPN, CDR2 SVGIG (reference sequence). Trimming shortened V by 2 bases and J by 2 bases, and 2 bases separated the two germline ends.

This clone was counted between two and nine times. V is TRBV2 and J is TRBJ2-7; D unresolved. The CDR3 runs to 14 residues. V dropped 1 base and J dropped 6 bases, with 13 bases sitting between them. Germline V gene lookup returns CDR1 SNHLY and CDR2 FYNNEI. In DNA, the CDR3 is TGTGCCAGCAGTGAAGTGCCCCAAGGCGGCGAGCAGTACTTC. Translation gives CASSEVPQGGEQYF.

The J gene is TRBJ2-1, the V gene TRBV10-3; maybe TRBD1 (6 bases). This CDR3 spans 15 amino acids. Trimming stripped 2 bases from V and 4 bases from J, with 12 bases between. Germline V gene sequence: CDR1 ENHRY, CDR2 SYGVKD. The CDR3 spells CAISEATGEYNEQFF. CDR3 nucleotide sequence: TGTGCCATCAGTGAGGCGACAGGTGAATACAATGAGCAGTTCTTC.

This sequence joins TRBV6-1 and TRBJ2-5; no clear D. Trimming pared 0 bases from V and 1 base from J, leaving 6 bases between. Germline V lookup: CDR1 MNHNS, CDR2 SASEGT. There are 14 residues in the CDR3. CDR3 sequence (DNA): TGTGCCAGCAGTGAAGCTCACAGCCAAGAGACCCAGTACTTC. The encoded protein is CASSEAHSQETQYF.

This chain uses TRBV6-6 with TRBJ1-2; possible D gene TRBD1, 5 bases. Between the trimmed V and J ends, which lost 6 bases and 3 bases, there was a span of 11 bases. Per germline, CDR1 MNHNY and CDR2 SVGAGI (reference sequence). CDR3 length: 13 amino acids. CDR3 protein: CASSRPGDYGYTF. Written as DNA, the CDR3 is TGTGCCAGCAGCCGACCGGGGGACTATGGCTACACCTTC.

The rearrangement joins TRBV6-5 to TRBJ2-1, with a possible D match to TRBD1 (6 bases). V dropped 5 bases and J dropped 9 bases, with 14 bases sitting between them. This CDR3 spans 13 amino acids. Germline assignment: CDR1 MNHEY and CDR2 SVGAGI. CDR3 loop: CASSRGGLGEQFF. In DNA form, the CDR3 reads TGTGCCAGCAGTAGAGGGGGTTTGGGTGAGCAGTTCTTC.

This clone was found once. The rearrangement joins TRBV19 to TRBJ2-5, with 9 bases lining up with TRBD2. This CDR3 has 15 amino acids. With V trimmed by 2 bases and J by 2 bases, 3 bases remained unmatched. Germline lookup yields CDR1 LNHDA and CDR2 SQIVND (reference sequence). The CDR3 reads CASSIPAGGQETQYF. Here the CDR3 DNA reads TGTGCCAGTAGTATACCAGCGGGGGGTCAAGAGACCCAGTACTTC.

The chain links TRBV15 to TRBJ2-7; tentatively, D is TRBD1 (6 bases). CDR3 size: 17 residues. V lost 1 base and J 3 bases, leaving 19 bases between the germline ends. Germline-derived CDR1 and CDR2 are LNHNV and YYDKDF (reference sequence). CDR3 nucleotides: TGTGCCACCAGCAGAGGCCAGAACAGGGTCATTGTCTACGAGCAGTACTTC. Its protein product is CATSRGQNRVIVYEQYF.

This clone occurred a few times. V gene TRBV9 combines with J gene TRBJ2-2; 9 nucleotides match TRBD1. Losses at the gene ends were 4 bases for V and 4 bases for J; bases not matched to a gene: 17. Germline-derived CDR1 and CDR2 are SGDLS and YYNGEE. The CDR3 consists of 19 residues. The CDR3 loop reads CASSPWTGTGRLGTGELFF. CDR3 bases: TGTGCCAGCAGCCCCTGGACCGGGACAGGGAGGTTGGGCACCGGGGAGCTGTTTTTT.

V is TRBV6-5 and J is TRBJ2-7; TRBD1 matches 7 bases. With 6 bases clipped from V and 3 bases from J, the junction kept 5 bases outside the gene matches. Per germline, CDR1 MNHEY and CDR2 SVGAGI. This CDR3 spans 13 amino acids. The CDR3 region is CASSSGTDYEQYF. The CDR3 bases are TGTGCCAGCAGCTCCGGGACAGACTACGAGCAGTACTTC.

The rearrangement links TRBV6-6 to TRBJ1-5; TRBD1 might be the D (5 bases). V was cut by 2 bases and J by 5 bases, with 13 bases left in between. Germline V gives CDR1 MNHNY, CDR2 SVGAGI (reference sequence). The CDR3 contains 15 residues. The CDR3 is CASSYGQGDDQPQHF. In nucleotides, the CDR3 is TGTGCCAGCAGTTACGGGCAGGGTGACGATCAGCCCCAGCATTTT.

This chain connects TRBV11-3 to TRBJ2-3; possibly TRBD2 for D (5 bases). Germline CDR1 is SGHNT and CDR2 is YENEEA. The CDR3 loop spans 13 amino acids. Trimming shortened V by 2 bases and J by 5 bases, and 8 bases separated the two germline ends. CDR3: CASSLRAEDTQYF. The CDR3 DNA reads as TGTGCCAGCAGCTTACGAGCGGAAGATACGCAGTATTTT.

As for this clone: One end of the junction fails to match germline, which may point to a read error. The rearrangement links TRBV11-2 to TRBJ1-2; 7 nucleotides match TRBD1. This CDR3 comprises 12 residues. The germline V gene has CDR1 SGHAT and CDR2 FQNNGV. The chain's CDR3 is CASSHRDSLLIF. CDR3 nucleotide sequence: TGTGCCAGCAGCCATCGGGACAGCCTTTTAATCTTC. The whole variable domain, remainder taken from reference TRBV11-2 and TRBJ1-2, is EAGVAQSPRYKIIEKRQSVAFWCNPISGHATLYWYQQILGQGPKLLIQFQNNGVVDDSQLPKDRFSAERLKGVDSTLKIQPAKLEDSAVYLCASSHRDSLLIFGSGTRLTVV.

The chain has TRBV24-1 and TRBJ2-1, with 7 bases lining up with TRBD1. From germline, CDR1 is KGHDR and CDR2 SFDVKD. This CDR3 is built from 15 residues. V dropped 3 bases and J dropped 3; count of bases not matched to a gene: 4. CDR3 sequence: CATSDMTGIYNEQFF. Written as DNA, the CDR3 is TGTGCCACCAGTGATATGACAGGGATCTACAATGAGCAGTTCTTC.

This sequence joins TRBV24-1 and TRBJ2-7; D is possibly TRBD1 (5 bases). V lost 8 bases and J 0 bases, leaving 19 bases between the germline ends. The CDR3 is made up of 16 amino acids. From germline, CDR1 is KGHDR and CDR2 SFDVKD. CDR3 DNA sequence: TGTGCCACCACTTACGGCAGGGCGACGTCCTCCTACGAGCAGTACTTC. This gives the protein CATTYGRATSSYEQYF.

The rearrangement links TRBV3-1 (or the pseudogene TRBV3-2) to TRBJ2-7, with 8 bases identical to TRBD2. CDR1 is LGHDT, CDR2 YNNKEL, per germline (reference sequence). The CDR3 is made up of 15 amino acids. Unmatched junction bases numbered 5, after V lost 0 bases and J lost 4 bases. For the CDR3, the DNA is TGTGCCAGCAGCCAAGAATCATTAGCGGGGTACGAGCAGTACTTC. Its translation is CASSQESLAGYEQYF.

The chain recombines TRBV9 with TRBJ1-1; perhaps TRBD1 as D (6 bases). Germline V CDR1 and CDR2: SGDLS, YYNGEE. This CDR3 region has 13 residues. V lost 3 bases and J 8 bases, leaving 14 bases between the germline ends. CDR3 sequence reads: CASSATGRGEAFF. DNA for the CDR3: TGTGCCAGCAGCGCTACAGGGAGAGGGGAAGCTTTCTTT.

The chain employs TRBV12-3 or TRBV12-4 and TRBJ1-4; 7 bases agree with TRBD1. V trimming: 6 bases; J trimming: 8 bases; junction bases outside the gene matches: 6. CDR3 length: 13 residues. The DNA for the CDR3 is TGTGCCAGCAGGACAGGGATAGGAGAAAAACTGTTTTTT. Amino acid sequence: CASRTGIGEKLFF.

The chain links TRBV5-1 to TRBJ2-3, with 11 bases matching TRBD2. The CDR3 is made up of 16 amino acids. V shed 4 bases and J 2 bases; nucleotides not matched to a gene: 6. Germline-derived CDR1 and CDR2 are SGHRS and YFSETQ. CDR3 sequence: CASSGGLADPTDTQYF. CDR3 DNA sequence: TGCGCCAGCAGCGGGGGACTAGCGGACCCCACAGATACGCAGTATTTT.

This chain joins TRBV11-2 and TRBJ2-7; 8 bases agree with TRBD2. CDR1 is SGHAT and CDR2 is FQNNGV in the germline V gene. There are 14 residues in the CDR3. J lost 5 bases, V lost 2 bases, and 5 bases had no gene match. Here the CDR3 DNA reads TGTGCCAGCAGCTTACCGGGAGGGCCCCACGAGCAGTACTTC. Its protein is CASSLPGGPHEQYF.

This clone was seen a few times. This rearrangement joins TRBV6-1 to TRBJ1-6; D is possibly TRBD1 (6 bases). Germline V CDR1 and CDR2: MNHNS, SASEGT. This CDR3 contains 17 residues. V gave up 1 base and J gave up 10 bases, with 20 bases separating them. The CDR3 region has the DNA TGTGCCAGCAGTGAAGTGGTTATAGGACCCGACAGGTCACCCCTCCACTTT. This translates into CASSEVVIGPDRSPLHF.

This clone was picked up a small number of times. V gene TRBV6-1 combines with J gene TRBJ1-3, with D perhaps matching TRBD1 (6 bases). The V gene's germline CDR1 is MNHNS and CDR2 SASEGT. The V and J ends lost 2 bases and 0 bases respectively, with 14 bases between them. There are 17 residues in the CDR3. The CDR3 sequence is CASSEWTVLASGNTIYF. In DNA, the CDR3 is TGTGCCAGCAGTGAATGGACAGTTTTAGCCTCTGGAAACACCATATATTTT.

J is TRBJ2-1 and V is TRBV7-3; weak D call: TRBD1 (6 bases). The CDR3 contains 14 residues. The V gene's germline CDR1 is SGHTA and CDR2 FQGTGA. V was trimmed by 4 bases and J by 15 bases, leaving 22 bases between them. CDR3 residues: CASSSDTWGRILFF. CDR3 coding DNA: TGTGCCAGCAGCTCAGATACATGGGGGCGTATTCTGTTCTTC. The whole variable domain, remainder taken from reference TRBV7-3 and TRBJ2-1, is GAGVSQTPSNKVTEKGKYVELRCDPISGHTALYWYRQSLGQGPEFLIYFQGTGAADDSGLPNDRFFAVRPEGSVSTLKIQRTERGDSAVYLCASSSDTWGRILFFGPGTRLTVL.

The chain is built from TRBV24-1 and TRBJ1-6; 9 bases align to TRBD1. CDR3 size: 15 residues. Germline lookup yields CDR1 KGHDR and CDR2 SFDVKD. J lost 6 bases, V lost 5 bases, and 4 bases had no gene match. CDR3 bases: TGTGCCACCAGTGTGAACAGGGGGCTTAATTCACCCCTCCACTTT. This gives the protein CATSVNRGLNSPLHF.

The gene calls are TRBV29-1 and TRBJ2-7; D possibly corresponds to TRBD1 (5 bases). Germline values: CDR1 SQVTM, CDR2 ANQGSEA. The CDR3 totals 13 residues. V lost 8 bases to trimming and J lost 1 base, with 15 bases between them. As DNA, the CDR3 is TGCAGCATAATGCCAGGGATATCCTACGAGCAGTACTTC. This codes for CSIMPGISYEQYF.

This chain links TRBV27 with TRBJ2-2, with D perhaps TRBD2 (6 bases). This CDR3 region has 13 residues. Between the trimmed V and J ends, which lost 6 bases and 6 bases, there was a span of 11 bases. Germline V gene lookup returns CDR1 MNHEY and CDR2 SMNVEV (reference sequence). The CDR3 sequence: CASRRPGAGELFF. In nucleotides, the CDR3 is TGTGCCAGCAGACGACCGGGGGCCGGGGAGCTGTTTTTT.